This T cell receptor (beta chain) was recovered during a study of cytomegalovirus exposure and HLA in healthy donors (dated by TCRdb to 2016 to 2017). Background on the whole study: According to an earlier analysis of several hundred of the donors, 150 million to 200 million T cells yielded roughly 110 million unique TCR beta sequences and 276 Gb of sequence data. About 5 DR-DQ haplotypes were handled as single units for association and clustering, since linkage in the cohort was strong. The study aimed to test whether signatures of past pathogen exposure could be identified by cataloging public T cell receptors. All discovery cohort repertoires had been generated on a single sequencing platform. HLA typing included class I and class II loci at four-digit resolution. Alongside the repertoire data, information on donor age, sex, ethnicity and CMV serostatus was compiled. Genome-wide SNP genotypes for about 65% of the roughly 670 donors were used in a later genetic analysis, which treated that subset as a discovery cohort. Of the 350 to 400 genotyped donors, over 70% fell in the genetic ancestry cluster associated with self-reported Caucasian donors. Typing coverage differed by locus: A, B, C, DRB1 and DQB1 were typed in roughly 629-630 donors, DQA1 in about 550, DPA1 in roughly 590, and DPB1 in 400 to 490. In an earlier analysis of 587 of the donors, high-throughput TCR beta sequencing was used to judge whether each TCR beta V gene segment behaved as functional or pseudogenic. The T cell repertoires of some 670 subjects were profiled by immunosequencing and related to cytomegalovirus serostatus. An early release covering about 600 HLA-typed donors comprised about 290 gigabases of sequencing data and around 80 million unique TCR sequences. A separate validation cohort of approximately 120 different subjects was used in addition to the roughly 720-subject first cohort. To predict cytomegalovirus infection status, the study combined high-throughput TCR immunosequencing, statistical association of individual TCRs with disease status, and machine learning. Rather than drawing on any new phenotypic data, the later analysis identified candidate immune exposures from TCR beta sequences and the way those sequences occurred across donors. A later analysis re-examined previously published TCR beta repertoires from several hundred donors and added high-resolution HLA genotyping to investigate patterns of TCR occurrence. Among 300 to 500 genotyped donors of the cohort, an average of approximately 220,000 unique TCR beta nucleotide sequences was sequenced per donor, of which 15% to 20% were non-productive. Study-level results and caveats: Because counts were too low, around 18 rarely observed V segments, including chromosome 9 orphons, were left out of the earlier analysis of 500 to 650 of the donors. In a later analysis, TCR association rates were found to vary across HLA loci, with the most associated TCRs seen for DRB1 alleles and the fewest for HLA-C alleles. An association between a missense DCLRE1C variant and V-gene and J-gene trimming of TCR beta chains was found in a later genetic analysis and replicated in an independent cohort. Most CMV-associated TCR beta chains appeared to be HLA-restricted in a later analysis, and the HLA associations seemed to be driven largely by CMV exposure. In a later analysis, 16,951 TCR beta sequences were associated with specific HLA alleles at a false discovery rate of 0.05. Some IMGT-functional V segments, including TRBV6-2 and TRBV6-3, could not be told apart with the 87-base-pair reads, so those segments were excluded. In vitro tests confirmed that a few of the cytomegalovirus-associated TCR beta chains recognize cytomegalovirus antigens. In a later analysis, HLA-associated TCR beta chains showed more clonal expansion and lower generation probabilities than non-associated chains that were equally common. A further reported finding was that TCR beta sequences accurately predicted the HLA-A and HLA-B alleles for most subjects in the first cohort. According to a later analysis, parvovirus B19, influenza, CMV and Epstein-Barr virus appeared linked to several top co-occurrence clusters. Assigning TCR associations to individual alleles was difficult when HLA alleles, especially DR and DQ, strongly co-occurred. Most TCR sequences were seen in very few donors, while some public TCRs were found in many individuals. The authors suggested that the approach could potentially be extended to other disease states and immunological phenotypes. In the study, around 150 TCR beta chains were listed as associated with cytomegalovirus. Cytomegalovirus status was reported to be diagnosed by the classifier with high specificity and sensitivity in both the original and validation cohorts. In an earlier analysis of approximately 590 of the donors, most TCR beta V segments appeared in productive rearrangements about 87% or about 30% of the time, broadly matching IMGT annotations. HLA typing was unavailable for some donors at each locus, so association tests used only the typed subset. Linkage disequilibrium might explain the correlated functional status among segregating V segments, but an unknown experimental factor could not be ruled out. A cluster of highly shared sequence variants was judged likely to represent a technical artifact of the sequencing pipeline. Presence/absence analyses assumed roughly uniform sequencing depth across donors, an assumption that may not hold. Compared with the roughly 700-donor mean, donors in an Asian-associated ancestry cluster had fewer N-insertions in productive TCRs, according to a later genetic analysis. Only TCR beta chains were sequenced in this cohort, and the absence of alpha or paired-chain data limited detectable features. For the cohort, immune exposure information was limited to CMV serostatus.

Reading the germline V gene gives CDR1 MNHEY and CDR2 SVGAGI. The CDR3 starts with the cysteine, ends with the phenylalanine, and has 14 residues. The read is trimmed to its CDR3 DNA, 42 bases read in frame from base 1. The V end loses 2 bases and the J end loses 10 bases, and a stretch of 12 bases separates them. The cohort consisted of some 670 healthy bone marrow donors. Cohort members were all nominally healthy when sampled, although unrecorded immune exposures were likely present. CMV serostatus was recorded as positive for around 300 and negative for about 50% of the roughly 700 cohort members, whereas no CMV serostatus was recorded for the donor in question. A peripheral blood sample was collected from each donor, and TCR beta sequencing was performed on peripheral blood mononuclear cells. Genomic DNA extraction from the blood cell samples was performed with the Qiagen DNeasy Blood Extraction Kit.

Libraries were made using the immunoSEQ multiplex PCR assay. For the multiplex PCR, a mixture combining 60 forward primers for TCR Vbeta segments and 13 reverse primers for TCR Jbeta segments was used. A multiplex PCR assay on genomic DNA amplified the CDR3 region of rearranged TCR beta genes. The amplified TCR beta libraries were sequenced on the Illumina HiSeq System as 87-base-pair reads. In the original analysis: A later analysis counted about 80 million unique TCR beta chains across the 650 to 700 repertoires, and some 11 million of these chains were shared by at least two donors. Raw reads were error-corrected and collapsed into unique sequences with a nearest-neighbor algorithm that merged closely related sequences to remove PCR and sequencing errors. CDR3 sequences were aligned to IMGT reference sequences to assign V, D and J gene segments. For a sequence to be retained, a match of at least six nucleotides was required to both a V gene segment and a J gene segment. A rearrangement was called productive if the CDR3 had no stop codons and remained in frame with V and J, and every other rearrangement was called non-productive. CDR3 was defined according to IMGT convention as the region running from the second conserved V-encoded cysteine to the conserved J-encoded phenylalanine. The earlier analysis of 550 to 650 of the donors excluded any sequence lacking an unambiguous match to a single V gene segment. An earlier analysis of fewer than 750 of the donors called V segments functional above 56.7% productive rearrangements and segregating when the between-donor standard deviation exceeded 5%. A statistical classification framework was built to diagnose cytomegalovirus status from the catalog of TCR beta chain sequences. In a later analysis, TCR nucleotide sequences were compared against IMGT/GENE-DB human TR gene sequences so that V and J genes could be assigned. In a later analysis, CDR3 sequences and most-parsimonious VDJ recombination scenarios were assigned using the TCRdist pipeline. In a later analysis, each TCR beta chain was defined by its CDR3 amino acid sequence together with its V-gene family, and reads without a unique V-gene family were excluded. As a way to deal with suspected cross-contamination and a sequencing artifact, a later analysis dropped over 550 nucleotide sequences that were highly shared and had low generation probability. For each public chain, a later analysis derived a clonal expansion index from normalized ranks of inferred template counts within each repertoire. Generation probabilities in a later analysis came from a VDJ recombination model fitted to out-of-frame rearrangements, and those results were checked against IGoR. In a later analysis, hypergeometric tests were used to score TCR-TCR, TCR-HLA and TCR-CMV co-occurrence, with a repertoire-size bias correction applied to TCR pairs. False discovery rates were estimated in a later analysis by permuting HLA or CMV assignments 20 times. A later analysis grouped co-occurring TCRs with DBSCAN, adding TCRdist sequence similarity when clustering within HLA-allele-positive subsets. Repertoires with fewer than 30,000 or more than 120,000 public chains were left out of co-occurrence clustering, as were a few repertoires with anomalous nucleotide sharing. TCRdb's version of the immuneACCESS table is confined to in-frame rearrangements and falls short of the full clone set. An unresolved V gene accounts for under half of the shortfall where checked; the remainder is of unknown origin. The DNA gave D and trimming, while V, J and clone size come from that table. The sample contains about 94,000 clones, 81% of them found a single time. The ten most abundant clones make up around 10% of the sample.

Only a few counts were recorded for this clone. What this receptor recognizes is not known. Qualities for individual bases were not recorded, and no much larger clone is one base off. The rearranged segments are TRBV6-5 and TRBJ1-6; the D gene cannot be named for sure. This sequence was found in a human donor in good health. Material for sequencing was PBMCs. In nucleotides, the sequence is TGTGCCAGCAGTTACGGAGGGAACGCATCACCCCTCCACTTT. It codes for CASSYGGNASPLHF.